Included here is one TCR beta chain sequence, with context. Germline CDR1 SQVTM, CDR2 ANQGSEA. This CDR3 has 13 amino acids. V was pared by 4 bases and J by 4 bases, with 4 bases of the junction left unmatched. This specimen comes from a study of blood T cell repertoires in COVID-19. As for the study in general: Acute and convalescent COVID-19 samples came from the United States, Italy and Spain. PBMCs, B-cell-depleted T cells, or T cells provided the cDNA or gDNA that made up the material.

In the original processing: Reference gene primer amplification yielded estimated nucleated cell counts. Data came from immunoSEQ multiplex PCR; TCRdb stores just in-frame clones and leaves some out. Clonal size and the V and J genes are those of that table, whereas D and trimming came from the DNA. Counted here are fewer than 200,000 clones, about four fifths occurring once; the ten biggest clones make up around a fifth. Sequencing was performed on peripheral blood. The receptor was derived from a woman aged 70-85 years who had recovered from COVID-19. The chain is built from TRBV29-1 and TRBJ2-5, with TRBD1 identical over 9 bases. The CDR3 protein is CSVVPGQGETQYF. The DNA of the CDR3 is TGCAGCGTTGTACCGGGACAGGGAGAGACCCAGTACTTC.